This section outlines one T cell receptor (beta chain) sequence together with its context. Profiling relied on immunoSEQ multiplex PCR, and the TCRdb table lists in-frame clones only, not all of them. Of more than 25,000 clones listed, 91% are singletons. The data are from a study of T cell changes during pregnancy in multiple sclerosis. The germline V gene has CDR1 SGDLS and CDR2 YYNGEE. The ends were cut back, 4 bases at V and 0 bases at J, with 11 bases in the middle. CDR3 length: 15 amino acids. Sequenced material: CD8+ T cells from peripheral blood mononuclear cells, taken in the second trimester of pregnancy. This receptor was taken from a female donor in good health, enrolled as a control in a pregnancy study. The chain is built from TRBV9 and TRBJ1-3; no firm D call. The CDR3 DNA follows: TGTGCCAGCAGCATCGGGGAGGGCTCTGGAAACACCATATATTTT. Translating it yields CASSIGEGSGNTIYF.